A single sample gave rise to the 22 T cell receptor beta chains below, sequenced in a study of T cells in Graves' hyperthyroidism and ophthalmopathy. Template material for amplifying TCR beta CDR3 regions consisted of RNA transcripts. The HTBI set primed first-round TCR CDR3 RT-PCR. TCRdb re-derived calls from the multiplex PCR reads in MiXCR, one entry per CDR3 protein. The top ten hold about 29% of the sample, which has 240,000 or so distinct CDR3 sequences, 16% seen once. The sequenced material came from blood. All receptors derive from a young woman with Graves' ophthalmopathy.

This clonotype was seen many times. The chain combines TRBV11-2 with TRBJ1-1; no firm D call. There are 12 residues in the CDR3. Trimming took 6 bases from V and 6 from J, leaving 11 bases between them. Looked up from germline, CDR1 is SGHAT and CDR2 is FQNNGV. The CDR3: CASRSGRAEAFF. DNA of the CDR3: TGTGCCAGCAGGTCAGGCCGGGCTGAAGCTTTCTTT.

The J gene is TRBJ2-1, the V gene TRBV5-1; 11 bases agree with TRBD2. The CDR3 is 16 residues long. Per germline, CDR1 SGHRS and CDR2 YFSETQ. The ends lost 4 bases at V and 10 bases at J; junction bases unmatched: 13. This CDR3 is CASSKAPLAGGREQFF. Written as DNA, the CDR3 is TGCGCCAGCAGCAAGGCACCGCTAGCGGGGGGAAGGGAGCAGTTCTTC.

The V call is TRBV6-4, the J call TRBJ1-1, with D possibly TRBD1 on 5 matching bases. Per the germline V gene, CDR1 is MRHNA and CDR2 is SNTAGT. Trimming took 6 bases from V and 1 from J, leaving 9 bases between them. This CDR3 has 13 residues. As DNA, the CDR3 is TGTGCCAGCAGCGACACAGGGAACACTGAAGCTTTCTTT. Translated, it gives CASSDTGNTEAFF.

This clonotype was observed many times. The CDR3 DNA is TGTGCCAGCAGCTTCACCGACACTGCAAAGTACTTC. Translation: CASSFTDTAKYF. The rearrangement links TRBV7-2 to TRBJ2-7, with unresolved D. This CDR3 has 12 residues. The V gene's germline CDR1 is SGHTA and CDR2 FQGNSA. The V gene lost 3 bases and the J gene lost 11 bases, with 14 bases spanning the gap.

In its sample, this clonotype was seen a few times. The V call is TRBV9, the J call TRBJ2-7; TRBD1 matches at 8 bases. Germline values: CDR1 SGDLS, CDR2 YYNGEE. V shed 2 bases and J 3 bases; nucleotides not matched to a gene: 1. The CDR3 has 13 amino acids. The CDR3 DNA follows: TGTGCCAGCAGCGTGGGACAGGACTACGAGCAGTACTTC. Protein sequence: CASSVGQDYEQYF.

The CDR3 is CSAVSGTSGSYNEQFF. The CDR3 bases are TGCAGTGCTGTCTCCGGGACTAGCGGGTCCTACAATGAGCAGTTCTTC. The genes are TRBV20-1 and TRBJ2-1, with TRBD2 matching over 12 bases. The trim removed 5 bases at V and 1 base at J, leaving 6 bases unmatched. CDR1 and CDR2 (germline): DFQATT, SNEGSKA (reference sequence). This CDR3 is built from 16 residues.

Many counts were recorded for this clonotype. V and J are TRBV2 and TRBJ2-7; the D is unclear. Germline V gives CDR1 SNHLY, CDR2 FYNNEI. The V end lost 3 bases, the J end lost 2 bases, and 8 bases lay between the germline ends. CDR3 size: 13 residues. The CDR3 loop reads CASSDTAAYEQYF. In DNA, the CDR3 is TGTGCCAGCAGTGACACCGCGGCCTACGAGCAGTACTTC. The full variable domain, in which reference TRBV2 and TRBJ2-7 provide the parts outside the CDR3, is EPEVTQTPSHQVTQMGQEVILRCVPISNHLYFYWYRQILGQKVEFLVSFYNNEISEKSEIFDDQFSVERPDGSNFTLKIRSTKLEDSAMYFCASSDTAAYEQYFGPGTRLTVT.

This clonotype was picked up many times. This chain links TRBV6-2 or TRBV6-3 with TRBJ1-2; 10 bases line up with TRBD1. CDR3 length equals 16 residues. J was trimmed by 7 bases and V by 0 bases; bases with no gene match: 8. Per the germline V gene, CDR1 is MNHEY and CDR2 is SVGEGT. The CDR3 DNA reads TGTGCCAGCAGTTACTCGCCTAAGACAGGGGGCTTTGGCTACACCTTC. Its protein is CASSYSPKTGGFGYTF.

This rearrangement joins TRBV3-1 to TRBJ2-3; 10 nucleotides agree with TRBD2. The J segment lost 11 bases and the V segment lost 7 bases, leaving 15 bases of the junction unmatched. This CDR3 region has 15 residues. Germline loops: CDR1 LGHDT, CDR2 YNNKEL (reference sequence). CDR3 amino acids: CASTKAGGPGAGQYF. In DNA, the CDR3 is TGTGCCAGCACCAAAGCGGGGGGGCCGGGTGCGGGGCAGTATTTT.

In this sample, this clonotype turned up many times. The rearrangement uses TRBV6-4 and TRBJ2-3, with D perhaps matching TRBD2 (5 bases). Germline V gives CDR1 MRHNA, CDR2 SNTAGT. The V and J ends lost 3 bases and 0 bases respectively, with 13 bases between them. The CDR3 extends over 16 amino acids. CDR3 nucleotide sequence: TGTGCCAGCAGTGATGGAGGTTATCCTAGCACAGATACGCAGTATTTT. Its translation is CASSDGGYPSTDTQYF.

The table lists this clonotype with many counts. This chain connects TRBV18 to TRBJ2-1, with TRBD2 identical over 15 bases. CDR1 and CDR2 from the germline V gene are KGHSH and LQKENI. The CDR3 length is 18 residues. After removal of 5 bases from V and 7 bases from J, the junction contained 12 bases not matched to a gene. DNA for the CDR3: TGTGCCAGCTCAACAACGATGTCCGGGACTAGCGGGAGGAATGAGCAGTTCTTC. Amino acid sequence: CASSTTMSGTSGRNEQFF.

The table lists this clonotype with many counts. The chain employs TRBV28 and TRBJ2-4, with a tentative D call TRBD1 (5 bases). Trimming left V 2 bases short and J 4 bases short, with 18 bases between. Germline CDR1 reads MDHEN; CDR2 reads SYDVKM. The CDR3 has 17 residues. The CDR3 loop reads CASSLRGFSRIKNIQYF. The CDR3 DNA sequence: TGTGCCAGCAGTTTAAGGGGTTTTTCAAGAATAAAAAACATTCAGTACTTC. The whole variable domain, remainder taken from reference TRBV28 and TRBJ2-4, is DVKVTQSSRYLVKRTGEKVFLECVQDMDHENMFWYRQDPGLGLRLIYFSYDVKMKEKGDIPEGYSVSREKKERFSLILESASTNQTSMYLCASSLRGFSRIKNIQYFGAGTRLSVL.

In its sample, this clonotype was seen many times. The chain links TRBV12-3 or TRBV12-4 to TRBJ1-5, with a tentative D call TRBD1 (6 bases). The CDR3 is 14 residues long. V dropped 8 bases and J dropped 7 bases, with 18 bases sitting between them. CDR3 nucleotides: TGTGCCAGCGGAGACACAGGGTATAGACAGCCCCAGCATTTT. This translates into CASGDTGYRQPQHF.

This clonotype was seen repeatedly, ten times or more. V is TRBV28 and J is TRBJ2-3; D not resolved. Germline V gene data show CDR1 as MDHEN and CDR2 as SYDVKM. Trimming took off 1 base at V and 6 bases at J, with 8 bases between the two ends. The CDR3 runs to 13 residues. CDR3 protein: CASSLYAEDTQYF. The CDR3 nucleotides are TGTGCCAGCAGTTTATACGCGGAGGATACGCAGTATTTT.

This clonotype was seen ten or more times. The chain employs TRBV11-3 and TRBJ1-2; a weak D match, TRBD1 (6 bases). This CDR3 region has 14 residues. V was cut by 5 bases and J by 7 bases, with 17 bases left in between. CDR1 SGHNT and CDR2 YENEEA come from the germline V gene. The chain's CDR3 is CASSKMGGTSGYTF. CDR3 DNA: TGTGCCAGCAGCAAAATGGGGGGCACGAGTGGCTACACCTTC. The whole variable domain, remainder taken from reference TRBV11-3 and TRBJ1-2, is EAGVVQSPRYKIIEKKQPVAFWCNPISGHNTLYWYLQNLGQGPELLIRYENEEAVDDSQLPKDRFSAERLKGVDSTLKIQPAELGDSAVYLCASSKMGGTSGYTFGSGTRLTVV.

V is TRBV4-3 and J is TRBJ1-3; no clear D gene. In germline, CDR1 is LGHNA, CDR2 YSLEER. V was trimmed by 0 bases and J by 0 bases, leaving 6 bases between them. The CDR3 has 15 amino acids. CDR3 DNA sequence: TGCGCCAGCAGCCAAGAGCCTAGCTCTGGAAACACCATATATTTT. Amino acids: CASSQEPSSGNTIYF.

The V and J genes are TRBV28 and TRBJ2-7, with 14 bases that match TRBD2. The CDR3 sequence is 17 residues long. Per germline, CDR1 MDHEN and CDR2 SYDVKM. The V gene end was trimmed by 2 bases and the J gene end by 1 base; junction bases not matched to a gene: 4. The DNA for the CDR3 is TGTGCCAGCAGTTTACCCGGGACTAGCGGGGGATCCTACGAGCAGTACTTC. It translates to CASSLPGTSGGSYEQYF. The variable domain in full, completed from reference TRBV28 and TRBJ2-7, reads DVKVTQSSRYLVKRTGEKVFLECVQDMDHENMFWYRQDPGLGLRLIYFSYDVKMKEKGDIPEGYSVSREKKERFSLILESASTNQTSMYLCASSLPGTSGGSYEQYFGPGTRLTVT.

V gene TRBV4-1 combines with J gene TRBJ2-3; 16 nucleotides agree with TRBD2. The CDR3 is 22 amino acids. CDR1 and CDR2 (germline): MGHRA, YSYEKL. V gave up 3 bases and J gave up 3 bases; unmatched junction bases: 18. CDR3 region: CASSHPGGTSGGAGDRTDTQYF. For the CDR3, the DNA is TGCGCCAGCAGCCACCCCGGGGGGACTAGCGGGGGGGCGGGGGATAGGACAGATACGCAGTATTTT.

In its sample, this clonotype was seen many times. The V call is TRBV24-1, the J call TRBJ2-1; TRBD2 matches at 7 bases. V trimming: 5 bases; J trimming: 6 bases; junction bases outside the gene matches: 9. Germline loops: CDR1 KGHDR, CDR2 SFDVKD. The CDR3 contains 15 residues. The DNA of the CDR3 is TGTGCCACCAGTGGCCCGAACTGGGGGGGCAATGAGCAGTTCTTC. It yields the protein CATSGPNWGGNEQFF.

In this sample, this clonotype turned up many times. The genes are TRBV27 and TRBJ2-1; no clear D. Germline V gene data show CDR1 as MNHEY and CDR2 as SMNVEV (reference sequence). The V and J ends lost 8 bases and 8 bases respectively, with 13 bases between them. CDR3 length: 12 amino acids. CDR3 region: CASGVKLDEQFF. The DNA for the CDR3 is TGTGCCAGCGGGGTAAAGTTGGATGAGCAGTTCTTC.

The chain uses TRBV6-5 and TRBJ1-5, with a tentative D call TRBD1 (5 bases). The CDR3 contains 14 residues. With 2 bases removed from V and 2 bases from J, the gap between germline ends came to 7 bases. CDR1 and CDR2 from the germline V gene are MNHEY and SVGAGI. The DNA for the CDR3 is TGTGCCAGCAGTTACGCAGGGCGCAATCAGCCCCAGCATTTT. Residues: CASSYAGRNQPQHF.

This clonotype was recorded at least ten times. V usage is TRBV28 and J usage is TRBJ2-7; D remains unclear. This CDR3 region has 12 residues. Germline V gene data show CDR1 as MDHEN and CDR2 as SYDVKM. The V gene lost 6 bases and the J gene lost 2 bases, with 8 bases spanning the gap. The CDR3 nucleotides are TGTGCCAGCAGGGACCCCCCCTACGAGCAGTACTTC. Residues: CASRDPPYEQYF.